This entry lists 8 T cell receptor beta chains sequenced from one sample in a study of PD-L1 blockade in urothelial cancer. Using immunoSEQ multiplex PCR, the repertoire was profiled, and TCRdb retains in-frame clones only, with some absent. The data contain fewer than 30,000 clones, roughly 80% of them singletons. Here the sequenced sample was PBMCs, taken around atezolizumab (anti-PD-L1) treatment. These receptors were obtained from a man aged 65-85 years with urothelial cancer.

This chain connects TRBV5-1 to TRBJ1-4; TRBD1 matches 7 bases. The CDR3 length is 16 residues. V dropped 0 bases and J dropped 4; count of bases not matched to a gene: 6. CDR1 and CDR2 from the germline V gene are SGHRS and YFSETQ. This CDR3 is CASSLAPGQYNEKLFF. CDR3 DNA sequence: TGCGCCAGCAGCTTGGCTCCGGGACAGTATAATGAAAAACTGTTTTTT.

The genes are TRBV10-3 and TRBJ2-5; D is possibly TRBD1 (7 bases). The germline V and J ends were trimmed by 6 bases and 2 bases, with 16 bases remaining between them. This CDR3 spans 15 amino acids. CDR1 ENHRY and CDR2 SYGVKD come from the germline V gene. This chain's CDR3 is CAIRSGGSGQETQYF. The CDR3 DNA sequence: TGTGCCATCAGGTCAGGGGGGTCGGGACAAGAGACCCAGTACTTC.

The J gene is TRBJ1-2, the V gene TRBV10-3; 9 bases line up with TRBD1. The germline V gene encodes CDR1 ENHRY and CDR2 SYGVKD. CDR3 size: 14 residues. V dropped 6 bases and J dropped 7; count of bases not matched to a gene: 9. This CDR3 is CAIRERDRVSGYTF. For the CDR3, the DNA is TGTGCCATCAGGGAACGGGACAGGGTTTCTGGCTACACCTTC.

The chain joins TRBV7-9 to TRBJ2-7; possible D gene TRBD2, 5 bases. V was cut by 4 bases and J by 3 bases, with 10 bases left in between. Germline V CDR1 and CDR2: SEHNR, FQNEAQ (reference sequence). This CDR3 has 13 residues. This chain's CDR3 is CASSYTGLYEQYF. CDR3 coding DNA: TGTGCCAGCAGCTATACCGGACTCTACGAGCAGTACTTC.

CDR3 sequence reads: CASSSLSSRTAEAFF. The CDR3 region has the DNA TGTGCCAGCAGTTCACTATCTTCTCGGACAGCCGAAGCTTTCTTT. This chain uses TRBV27 with TRBJ1-1, with D tentatively TRBD1 (6 bases). This CDR3 spans 15 amino acids. CDR1 and CDR2 from the germline V gene are MNHEY and SMNVEV (reference sequence). V shed 4 bases and J shed 8 bases, with 20 bases lying between them.

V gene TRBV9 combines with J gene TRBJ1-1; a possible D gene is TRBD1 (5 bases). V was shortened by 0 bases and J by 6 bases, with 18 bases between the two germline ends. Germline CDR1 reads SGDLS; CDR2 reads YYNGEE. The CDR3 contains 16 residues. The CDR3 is CASSVGMGHISPEAFF. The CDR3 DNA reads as TGTGCCAGCAGCGTAGGGATGGGGCATATTAGCCCTGAAGCTTTCTTT.

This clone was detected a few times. The chain's CDR3 is CASSLVLALAGELFF. Here the CDR3 DNA reads TGTGCCAGCAGCTTAGTGCTAGCTCTAGCCGGGGAGCTGTTTTTT. The chain employs TRBV7-9 and TRBJ2-2; the D gene is possibly TRBD2 (5 bases). V shed 1 base and J shed 6 bases, with 12 bases lying between them. Germline CDR1 and CDR2: SEHNR and FQNEAQ (reference sequence). The CDR3 sequence is 15 residues long. The complete variable domain, with remaining parts taken from reference TRBV7-9 and TRBJ2-2, reads DTGVSQNPRHKITKRGQNVTFRCDPISEHNRLYWYRQTLGQGPEFLTYFQNEAQLEKSRLLSDRFSAERPKGSFSTLEIQRTEQGDSAMYLCASSLVLALAGELFFGEGSRLTVL.

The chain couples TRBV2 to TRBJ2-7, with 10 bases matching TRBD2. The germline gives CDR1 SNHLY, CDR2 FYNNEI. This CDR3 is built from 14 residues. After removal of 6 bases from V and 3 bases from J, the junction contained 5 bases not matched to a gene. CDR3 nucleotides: TGTGCCAGCAGCTGGACTAGCGGAATCTACGAGCAGTACTTC. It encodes CASSWTSGIYEQYF.